This TCR beta chain appears in the sequencing data of a study of beta chain features in type 1 diabetes. The sequenced template was cDNA made from the entire isolated RNA. Sequencing used immunoSEQ multiplex PCR; TCRdb keeps in-frame clones, though not all of them. The data hold over 500,000 clones, with about a sixth observed a single time. The germline CDR1 and CDR2 sequences are MNHNY and SVGAGI (reference sequence). The CDR3 loop spans 14 amino acids. Losses at the gene ends were 7 bases for V and 1 base for J; bases not matched to a gene: 7. This clone was seen a handful of times. Source material: naive CD4+ T cells from blood. The chain couples TRBV6-6 to TRBJ2-7; 7 bases are shared with TRBD1. The origin of this receptor is a man in his late teens or twenties in good health. The CDR3 DNA follows: TGTGCCAGCAATCCGGGACAGCTTTCCTACGAGCAGTACTTC. Residues: CASNPGQLSYEQYF.